The 19 T cell receptor beta chains below come from one sample, sequenced in a study of blood T cell repertoires in COVID-19. Profiled with immunoSEQ multiplex PCR; TCRdb holds only in-frame clones, not every one. This sample has some 260,000 clones, with approximately 88% found just once. Sample: peripheral blood. The receptors were sampled from a woman in her 30s with acute or convalescent COVID-19.

V usage is TRBV5-1 and J usage is TRBJ1-6, with 9 bases identical to TRBD1. Trimming removed 4 bases from V and 7 bases from J; junction bases left unmatched: 9. Germline V lookup: CDR1 SGHRS, CDR2 YFSETQ. The CDR3 is 16 residues long. CDR3 residues: CASSGGTGTGNSPLHF. Here the CDR3 DNA reads TGCGCCAGCAGCGGAGGGACAGGGACGGGAAATTCACCCCTCCACTTT.

The chain uses TRBV29-1 and TRBJ1-4; tentatively, D is TRBD1 (5 bases). The length of the CDR3 is 12 residues. Germline CDR1 and CDR2: SQVTM and ANQGSEA. Trimming took off 6 bases at V and 7 bases at J, with 12 bases between the two ends. The CDR3 spells CSVSQGGEKLFF. For the CDR3, the DNA is TGCAGCGTGAGTCAGGGAGGTGAAAAACTGTTTTTT. The complete variable domain, with remaining parts taken from reference TRBV29-1 and TRBJ1-4, reads SAVISQKPSRDICQRGTSLTIQCQVDSQVTMMFWYRQQPGQSLTLIATANQGSEATYESGFVIDKFPISRPNLTFSTLTVSNMSPEDSSIYLCSVSQGGEKLFFGSGTQLSVL.

The chain links TRBV29-1 to TRBJ1-2; the D is unclear. Between the trimmed V and J ends, which lost 7 bases and 5 bases, there was a span of 17 bases. The CDR3 runs to 13 residues. Germline assignment: CDR1 SQVTM and CDR2 ANQGSEA. DNA of the CDR3: TGCAGCGCCCCCAAATCCCGCGGTTATGGCTACACCTTC. This translates into CSAPKSRGYGYTF.

The rearrangement links TRBV12-5 to TRBJ2-3, with 10 bases lining up with TRBD2. The CDR3 has 16 amino acids. Germline loops: CDR1 LGHNT, CDR2 FRNRAP. V lost 2 bases to trimming and J lost 3 bases; unmatched junction nucleotides: 5. CDR3: CASGLILAGVTDTQYF. The CDR3 DNA sequence: TGTGCTAGTGGTTTGATCCTAGCGGGAGTTACAGATACGCAGTATTTT.

CDR3 sequence (DNA): TGTGCCAGCAGTGACCCCCTTGAAGCTTTCTTT. Translated: CASSDPLEAFF. This chain uses TRBV2 with TRBJ1-1; no clear D. CDR3 length: 11 amino acids. The germline V gene has CDR1 SNHLY and CDR2 FYNNEI. Trimming removed 3 bases from V and 7 bases from J, with 6 bases in between.

The chain couples TRBV3-1 (or the pseudogene TRBV3-2) to TRBJ2-3; the match to TRBD1 covers 8 bases. The CDR3 consists of 15 residues. Germline V gene lookup returns CDR1 LGHDT and CDR2 YNNKEL (reference sequence). The V gene end was trimmed by 0 bases and the J gene end by 7 bases; junction bases not matched to a gene: 6. CDR3 loop: CASSQDGTGLNTQYF. In nucleotides, the CDR3 is TGTGCCAGCAGCCAAGACGGGACAGGCTTGAATACGCAGTATTTT.

The chain has TRBV30 and TRBJ2-7, with D possibly TRBD2 on 5 matching bases. Germline V gene sequence: CDR1 GTSNPN, CDR2 SVGIG (reference sequence). CDR3 length: 13 amino acids. The V end lost 2 bases, the J end lost 1 base, and 9 bases lay between the germline ends. CDR3 bases: TGTGCCTGGAGTCCAGGACTGTCCTACGAGCAGTACTTC. Translated, it gives CAWSPGLSYEQYF.

The CDR3 DNA reads TGTGCCAGCAGCCTAAGACAGTTTGGCTACACCTTC. Protein sequence: CASSLRQFGYTF. V is TRBV11-3 and J is TRBJ1-2, with D possibly TRBD1 on 5 matching bases. CDR3 length: 12 residues. CDR1 is SGHNT and CDR2 is YENEEA in the germline V gene. Trimming left V 5 bases short and J 7 bases short, with 11 bases between.

Note on this clone: The sample carries other DNA sequences with the same CDR3. The J gene is TRBJ1-2, the V gene TRBV12-5; possible D gene TRBD1, 6 bases. CDR1 LGHNT and CDR2 FRNRAP come from the germline V gene. Trimming left V 2 bases short and J 2 bases short, with 6 bases between. This CDR3 contains 13 residues. CDR3 DNA: TGTGCTAGTGGTTTGAGGGGGAACTATGGCTACACCTTC. It yields the protein CASGLRGNYGYTF.

This clone was detected a few times. The chain couples TRBV12-3 or TRBV12-4 to TRBJ1-5; D is possibly TRBD1 (5 bases). Trimming stripped 3 bases from V and 7 bases from J, with 10 bases between. The CDR3 has 13 amino acids. The CDR3 reads CASSFRGRQPQHF. DNA of the CDR3: TGTGCCAGCAGTTTTAGGGGCCGGCAGCCCCAGCATTTT.

V and J are TRBV11-2 and TRBJ1-6; D not certain. V lost 3 bases, J lost 10 bases, and 13 bases lay in between. CDR1 SGHAT and CDR2 FQNNGV come from the germline V gene. The CDR3 has 14 residues. In DNA form, the CDR3 reads TGTGCCAGCAGCTTCGGGAAATTTGCGTCACCCCTCCACTTT. Its translation: CASSFGKFASPLHF.

The chain links TRBV15 to TRBJ2-5; D uncertain. The CDR3 runs 14 residues. The V gene's germline CDR1 is LNHNV and CDR2 YYDKDF (reference sequence). V gave up 2 bases and J gave up 2 bases, with 9 bases separating them. CDR3 residues: CATSRQEYQETQYF. CDR3 DNA sequence: TGTGCCACCAGCAGACAGGAATATCAAGAGACCCAGTACTTC.

The V and J genes are TRBV7-2 and TRBJ1-5; D not certain. The CDR3 covers 16 residues. Looked up from germline, CDR1 is SGHTA and CDR2 is FQGNSA. The V gene lost 0 bases and the J gene lost 3 bases, with 12 bases spanning the gap. This CDR3 reads CASSLAGSSINQPQHF. Here the CDR3 DNA reads TGTGCCAGCAGCTTAGCGGGCAGCTCAATCAATCAGCCCCAGCATTTT.

The chain links TRBV6-5 to TRBJ1-1; 7 positions agree with TRBD1. The CDR3 extends over 14 amino acids. Germline V gene sequence: CDR1 MNHEY, CDR2 SVGAGI. V gave up 9 bases and J gave up 2 bases; unmatched junction bases: 9. CDR3 loop: CASSPGTVNTEAFF. CDR3 coding DNA: TGTGCCAGTTCTCCCGGGACAGTAAACACTGAAGCTTTCTTT.

The chain recombines TRBV12-5 with TRBJ2-3; D possibly corresponds to TRBD2 (6 bases). CDR1 is LGHNT, CDR2 FRNRAP, per germline. With 0 bases removed from V and 3 bases from J, the gap between germline ends came to 16 bases. CDR3 length: 17 residues. The CDR3 reads CASGLVLGGPTTDTQYF. The DNA for the CDR3 is TGTGCTAGTGGTTTGGTCCTTGGAGGGCCGACGACAGATACGCAGTATTTT.

This chain connects TRBV5-6 to TRBJ2-1; D uncertain. Trimming cost V 7 bases and J 8 bases, with 16 bases left between them. CDR1 and CDR2 from the germline V gene are SGHDT and YYEEEE. This CDR3 region has 13 residues. In DNA, the CDR3 is TGTGCCAGCGGCAGCTTGACGGAGTATGAGCAGTTCTTC. Protein: CASGSLTEYEQFF.

The chain combines TRBV11-3 with TRBJ2-5, with a tentative D call TRBD1 (5 bases). The CDR3 has 13 residues. The germline V gene has CDR1 SGHNT and CDR2 YENEEA. V was shortened by 2 bases and J by 7 bases, with 11 bases between the two germline ends. CDR3 sequence (DNA): TGTGCCAGCAGCTTACTCAGGGCAGGGACCCAGTACTTC. Encoded protein: CASSLLRAGTQYF.

This clone was seen only once. The gene calls are TRBV13 and TRBJ2-4, with 9 positions matching TRBD1. The CDR3 extends over 17 amino acids. CDR1 is PRHDT and CDR2 is FYEKMQ in the germline V gene (reference sequence). Trimming cost V 5 bases and J 2 bases; bases outside gene matches: 10. CDR3 sequence (DNA): TGTGCCAGCAGCACACGGGGGACAGGGCACCCCAAAAACATTCAGTACTTC. Residues: CASSTRGTGHPKNIQYF.

The chain combines TRBV7-6 with TRBJ2-7; TRBD2 aligns across 11 bases. This CDR3 has 16 amino acids. The V and J ends lost 5 bases and 7 bases, in that order; junction bases with no gene match: 13. Germline CDR1 is SGHVS and CDR2 is FNYEAQ. CDR3 residues: CASSPLAGGRGWEQYF. DNA for the CDR3: TGTGCCAGCAGCCCCCTAGCGGGAGGACGGGGGTGGGAGCAGTACTTC.